The rows below give T cell receptor beta chains drawn from one sample of a study of blood T cells in healthy people across ages. TCRdb analysed the 5' RACE reads with MiXCR anew, one entry per CDR3 protein. Among 1.5 million or so distinct CDR3 sequences listed, under 55% were seen once. The material sequenced was blood. The receptors shown here come from a woman between 18 and 29 years old in good health. CDR3s include the opening cysteine and the closing phenylalanine or tryptophan. D genes are given only for firm matches. For some rows the clone size is stated as once, few or many, or as a class when expanded; others skip it.

cdr3_length | d_call | j_call | clone_size | v_call | cdr3_nt | cdr3_aa
14 | NA | TRBJ1-2 | few | TRBV5-1 | TGCGCCAGCAGCTCCGCGTCGTCCAGCTATGGCTACACCTTC | CASSSASSSYGYTF
13 | NA | TRBJ2-7 | NA | TRBV29-1 | TGCAGCGTTGTTAGATCCCCCTACAATGAGCAGTACTTC | CSVVRSPYNEQYF
13 | NA | TRBJ2-3 | NA | TRBV15 | TGTGCCACCAGCAGAGATTATACAGATACGCAGTATTTT | CATSRDYTDTQYF
16 | TRBD2 | TRBJ2-3 | NA | TRBV9 | TGTGCCAGCAGCCCCCCTAGCGGGGTTCTCACAGATACGCAGTATTTT | CASSPPSGVLTDTQYF
16 | TRBD1 | TRBJ1-6 | NA | TRBV20-1 | TGCAGTGCTAGAGAGGGGGGACAGACAGGGAATTCACCCCTCCACTTT | CSAREGGQTGNSPLHF
14 | NA | TRBJ1-3 | NA | TRBV29-1 | TGCAGCGTCCGACCTTCCGACAGCGGAAACACCATATATTTT | CSVRPSDSGNTIYF
13 | NA | TRBJ2-7 | few | TRBV4-1 | TGCGCCAGCAGCCAAGGGGAAAGTCGCGAGCAGTACTTC | CASSQGESREQYF
15 | NA | TRBJ2-7 | NA | TRBV12-3/TRBV12-4 | TGTGCCAGCGGGACCGGAGCGACCTACTACAATGAGCAGTACTTC | CASGTGATYYNEQYF
12 | NA | TRBJ1-2 | few | TRBV28 | TGTGCCAGCAGTTTACCCGCGGGTGGCTACACCTTC | CASSLPAGGYTF
15 | TRBD1 | TRBJ1-2 | few | TRBV5-4 | TGTGCCAGCGCCCTCGTCGGGACAGAAAGCTATGGCTACACCTTC | CASALVGTESYGYTF
13 | TRBD1 | TRBJ1-2 | few | TRBV29-1 | TGCAGCGTTGGTGACAGGGCAAGCTATGGCTACACCTTC | CSVGDRASYGYTF
12 | TRBD1 | TRBJ1-1 | NA | TRBV20-1 | TGCAGTGCCCTGCACAGGGGCACTGAAGCTTTCTTT | CSALHRGTEAFF
12 | NA | TRBJ2-1 | few | TRBV24-1 | TGTGCCACCAGTCAGACCAACAATGAGCAGTTCTTC | CATSQTNNEQFF
15 | TRBD1 | TRBJ1-5 | NA | TRBV5-1 | TGCGCCAGCAGCTCTGGGACAGGGGCCCACCAGCCCCAGCATTTT | CASSSGTGAHQPQHF
15 | NA | TRBJ2-1 | NA | TRBV24-1 | TGTGCCACCAGTGATTACAAGGGGATTCCCGATGAGCAGTTCTTC | CATSDYKGIPDEQFF
15 | TRBD1 | TRBJ1-4 | NA | TRBV5-1 | TGCGCCAGCAGCTTGGCCCCGACAGGGGGTGAAAAACTGTTTTTT | CASSLAPTGGEKLFF
13 | NA | TRBJ2-7 | NA | TRBV20-1 | TGCAGTGCTAGTGCTAGAGAGCCCTACGAGCAGTACTTC | CSASAREPYEQYF
15 | TRBD2 | TRBJ2-5 | NA | TRBV18 | TGTGCCAGCTCACCATCTAGCGGGGGTGTTGAGACCCAGTACTTC | CASSPSSGGVETQYF
14 | NA | TRBJ1-5 | NA | TRBV5-5 | TGTGCCAGCAGCTTCAGGGGTCAGGAACAGCCCCAGCATTTT | CASSFRGQEQPQHF
14 | NA | TRBJ2-7 | NA | TRBV15 | TGTGCCACCAGCCCCGGGCTGAGCTCCTACGAGCAGTACTTC | CATSPGLSSYEQYF
15 | TRBD1 | TRBJ2-2 | few | TRBV4-1 | TGCGCCAGCAGCCATGGACAGGGGGCCACCGGGGAGCTGTTTTTT | CASSHGQGATGELFF
15 | TRBD2 | TRBJ2-3 | once | TRBV30 | TGTGCCTGGAGTGTTTTCGGGAGGGACACAGATACGCTGTATTTT | CAWSVFGRDTDTLYF
13 | TRBD1 | TRBJ1-6 | NA | TRBV6-6 | TGTGCCAGCAGCAGACAGGGACCGGAGCCCCTCCACTTT | CASSRQGPEPLHF
12 | NA | TRBJ2-5 | few | TRBV2 | TGTGCGAGAGAGGGACGGAAGGGGACCCAGTACTTC | CAREGRKGTQYF
18 | NA | TRBJ2-6 | NA | TRBV5-1 | TGCGCCAGCAGCATTACAGGGACCGGGGACTCTGGGGCCAACGTCCTGACTTTC | CASSITGTGDSGANVLTF
13 | NA | TRBJ2-7 | NA | TRBV25-1 | TGTGCCAGCAGTGAGCAGATACCCTACGAGCAGTACTTC | CASSEQIPYEQYF
15 | TRBD1 | TRBJ2-3 | NA | TRBV5-1 | TGCGCCAGCAGCCCCAGGACAGGGGCAGGAGATACGCAGTATTTT | CASSPRTGAGDTQYF
17 | TRBD2 | TRBJ2-3 | few | TRBV20-1 | TGCAGTGCTAGACCCCCTCCAGCGGGGGGGGTCACAGATACGCAGTATTTT | CSARPPPAGGVTDTQYF
12 | NA | TRBJ2-2 | NA | TRBV7-2 | TGTGCCAGCGAGGGATGGACCGGGGAGCTGTTTTTT | CASEGWTGELFF
16 | NA | TRBJ2-3 | few | TRBV5-1 | TGCGCCAGCAGCTTGGGTCCACATCCCCGCACAGATACGCAGTATTTT | CASSLGPHPRTDTQYF
17 | NA | TRBJ1-6 | NA | TRBV20-1 | TGCAGTGCTAGAGCTACCGGGACACCTATAATACATTCACCCCTCCACTTT | CSARATGTPIIHSPLHF
14 | TRBD1 | TRBJ2-7 | NA | TRBV27 | TGTGCCAGCAAGGTAGGACAGGGTTCCTACGAGCAGTACTTC | CASKVGQGSYEQYF
15 | TRBD2 | TRBJ2-3 | few | TRBV10-3 | TGTGCCATCAGTGAGTCGCTAGCGGGGTCAGATACGCAGTATTTT | CAISESLAGSDTQYF
13 | NA | TRBJ2-7 | NA | TRBV12-3/TRBV12-4 | TGTGCCAGCAGTTTAACTTTCACCTACGAGCAGTACTTC | CASSLTFTYEQYF
15 | TRBD1 | TRBJ1-4 | NA | TRBV5-1 | TGCGCCAGCAGCTTGGCCGGGACAGGGGAGGTAAAACTGTTTTTT | CASSLAGTGEVKLFF
17 | TRBD2 | TRBJ2-1 | NA | TRBV7-2 | TGTGCCAGCAAACCCTCCGGGACTAGCGGGAGCGGAAGTGAGCAGTTCTTC | CASKPSGTSGSGSEQFF
15 | TRBD1 | TRBJ2-7 | NA | TRBV6-5 | TGTGCCAGCAGGTCCGGGACAGGGGCCTACAATGAGCAGTACTTC | CASRSGTGAYNEQYF
13 | NA | TRBJ2-1 | NA | TRBV4-3 | TGCGCCAGCAGCCAGGACTATGACAGTGAGCAGTTCTTC | CASSQDYDSEQFF
15 | TRBD2 | TRBJ2-1 | NA | TRBV11-2 | TGTGCCAGCAGCTTACTAGCGGGAGTTGCTGATGAGCAGTTCTTC | CASSLLAGVADEQFF
16 | NA | TRBJ1-2 | NA | TRBV4-3 | TGCGCCAGCAGCTCAACTCCGACCGCCTCGGCGTATGGCTACACCTTC | CASSSTPTASAYGYTF
14 | TRBD1 | TRBJ1-1 | few | TRBV20-1 | TGCAGTGCTAGAGTGACAGGGCCGAACACTGAAGCTTTCTTT | CSARVTGPNTEAFF
14 | TRBD2 | TRBJ2-1 | NA | TRBV27 | TGTGCCAGTAGTGTGGCGGGAGGGCTTAATGAGCAGTTCTTC | CASSVAGGLNEQFF
13 | NA | TRBJ2-3 | NA | TRBV2 | TGTGCCAGCAGCGCGGAACTATCCGATACGCAGTATTTT | CASSAELSDTQYF
17 | NA | TRBJ2-4 | few | TRBV11-2 | TGTGCCAGCAGCTTAAAACGGTGGGGTATAGCCAAAAACATTCAGTACTTC | CASSLKRWGIAKNIQYF
16 | NA | TRBJ1-5 | NA | TRBV6-2/TRBV6-3 | TGTGCCAGCAGTTCCCCAGTGAGGGCCAGGAATCAGCCCCAGCATTTT | CASSSPVRARNQPQHF
18 | TRBD1 | TRBJ2-3 | few | TRBV12-3/TRBV12-4 | TGTGCCAGCAGTTCAGCCCCGGGACAGGGGGTCCCCACAGATACGCAGTATTTT | CASSSAPGQGVPTDTQYF